Listed below are T cell receptor beta chains from one sample, sequenced in a study of T cell changes during pregnancy in multiple sclerosis. Method: immunoSEQ multiplex PCR; TCRdb's copy keeps in-frame clones and lacks some. The sample shows roughly 40,000 clones, about 90% of them seen only once. Sequenced material: CD4+ T cells from peripheral blood mononuclear cells, taken after pregnancy. These receptors originate from a female donor in good health, enrolled as a control in a pregnancy study. Both conserved end residues are trimmed from each CDR3.

TRBV28	ATQSGIGLAGTGSSYNEQF
TRBV6-4	ASSPLAGTYNEQF
TRBV2	ASSSDRSGGYT
TRBV18	ASSPPQGYNSPLH
TRBV4-3	ASSQESNWDTQY
TRBV28	ASRAGTVILYGYT
TRBV9	ASSVWDRTSGANVLT
TRBV6-5	ASSYGRSPLH
TRBV6-6	ASSYDSSYEQY
TRBV4-2	ASSQLAGGDTGELF
TRBV27	ASSLSTGGPYEQY